Detailed here is one T cell receptor (beta chain). What it binds is not known. V dropped 1 base and J dropped 0 bases, with 14 bases sitting between them. The CDR3 totals 17 residues. Per the germline V gene, CDR1 is SEHNR and CDR2 is FQNEAQ (reference sequence). The data originate from a study of T cell repertoires and HLA-DP antigens. Study-level information: Versus self, one alloantigen differed at one groove amino acid, the other at nine to eleven.

The study, taken as a whole, reports: Average cumulative frequency of previously undetected clones was 36.3% against one allele and 50% to 65% against the other.

Profiling relied on immunoSEQ multiplex PCR, and the TCRdb table lists in-frame clones only, not all of them. Here the sample spans roughly 120,000 clones, nearly 95% being singletons. The chain is built from TRBV7-9 and TRBJ2-3, with a possible D match to TRBD1 (7 bases). The TCR was taken from a woman aged 18 to 35 in good health and CMV-seronegative. Sequencing was carried out using CD4+ T cells from PBMCs. As DNA, the CDR3 is TGTGCCAGCAGCTTAGGGGGCAGGGGGGCTAGCACAGATACGCAGTATTTT. Translated: CASSLGGRGASTDTQYF.